This T cell receptor beta chain comes out of a study of spatial heterogeneity in lung cancer. This clonotype was seen at least ten times. Time point: sample taken at primary tumor resection. Whole RNA obtained from tumor, nontumor lung or frozen PBMC underwent sequencing without sorting. The germline V gene has CDR1 DFQATT and CDR2 SNEGSKA (reference sequence). There are 15 residues in the CDR3. Trimming pared 0 bases from V and 3 bases from J, leaving 15 bases between. In the library, each TCR cDNA molecule bore its own unique molecular identifier. Each CDR3 protein gets one entry after TCRdb re-called the 5' RACE reads with MiXCR. The table lists about 48,000 distinct CDR3 sequences, under 6% of them singletons, with approximately 12% in the top ten.

This sequence was found in a male donor with early-stage non-small cell lung cancer. This chain connects TRBV20-1 to TRBJ2-7, with a possible D match to TRBD2 (6 bases). The source material was PBMCs, sampled at surgery. The CDR3 DNA is TGCAGTGCTAGAGATAGAGCGGGCCGTTACTACGAGCAGTACTTC. Its translation is CSARDRAGRYYEQYF.